This T cell receptor (beta chain) was profiled in a study of blood T cell repertoires in COVID-19. Study-wide context: The study drew acute and convalescent COVID-19 samples from the United States, Italy and Spain. In each case, the material was cDNA or gDNA derived from T cells, B-cell-depleted T cells, or PBMCs.

In the source study's methods: Nucleated cell counts were estimated from reference gene primer amplification. The assay was immunoSEQ multiplex PCR, and TCRdb's table has in-frame clones only and misses some. V, J and clone size are those of that table, while D and trimming were read from the DNA. The sample lists some 200,000 clones, roughly 80% occurring once. Germline CDR1 MDHEN, CDR2 SYDVKM. V dropped 4 bases and J dropped 14 bases, with 6 bases sitting between them. The CDR3 is 10 residues long. Seattle-derived patients entered the study during active infection and were followed longitudinally. Sequenced: peripheral blood. The clonotype was recovered from an elderly woman with COVID-19, enrolled during active disease. The J gene is TRBJ1-6, the V gene TRBV28; D is undetermined. CDR3 sequence: CASSSQSLHF. The CDR3 DNA reads as TGTGCCAGCAGTTCCCAGTCCCTCCACTTT. The entire variable domain, with the rest obtained from reference TRBV28 and TRBJ1-6, is as follows: DVKVTQSSRYLVKRTGEKVFLECVQDMDHENMFWYRQDPGLGLRLIYFSYDVKMKEKGDIPEGYSVSREKKERFSLILESASTNQTSMYLCASSSQSLHFGNGTRLTVT.